This T cell receptor beta chain was profiled in a study of T cells in Graves' hyperthyroidism and ophthalmopathy. Overall study findings and caveats: Ophthalmopathy and stable hyperthyroidism were told apart by a 13 V-J model.

With V trimmed by 6 bases and J by 3 bases, 11 bases remained unmatched. The CDR3 runs to 15 residues. Germline V gives CDR1 MGHRA, CDR2 YSYEKL. Regions amplified from RNA transcripts were the TCR beta CDR3 regions. A set of HTBI primers served as the primers for a first-round RT-PCR of the TCR CDR3. TCRdb re-called the multiplex PCR reads with MiXCR, one entry per CDR3 protein. The sample has a few hundred thousand distinct CDR3 sequences, more than 13% seen once. In its sample, this clonotype was seen a few times. No antigen is known for it. The sequencing sample was made of blood. The chain links TRBV4-1 to TRBJ2-7; 7 positions agree with TRBD1. The sequence derives from a woman aged 30 to 39 with Graves' hyperthyroidism. In DNA form, the CDR3 reads TGCGCCAGCAGTCTCCGGGACAGCGCCAACTACGAGCAGTACTTC. It specifies CASSLRDSANYEQYF.